The table lists the clone carrying this T cell receptor beta chain with a count of one. Its antigen is as yet unknown. This entry comes from a study of T cell responses to AZD1222 COVID-19 vaccine. Study conclusions and caveats: Repertoires were sampled only after the peak T cell response. Donors were mostly white British, more females; clonal diversity possibly underestimated. Spike-specific TCR breadth and depth were elevated following two AZD1222 doses.

Germline assignment: CDR1 MNHEY and CDR2 SVGAGI. Trimming removed 6 bases from V and 4 bases from J; junction bases left unmatched: 2. CDR3 length equals 14 residues. TCRdb's table, derived via immunoSEQ multiplex PCR, lists solely in-frame clones and lacks some. Among about 97,000 clones listed, more than 70% were seen once. This TCR came from an adult in good health. The sequencing used peripheral blood, collected on day 0 of AZD1222 vaccination. The rearrangement uses TRBV6-5 and TRBJ1-3; the match to TRBD1 covers 11 bases. The CDR3 is CASRGQGAGNTIYF. The CDR3 bases are TGTGCCAGCAGAGGACAGGGGGCCGGAAACACCATATATTTT.